The clone carrying this TCR beta chain was found many times. Per the original data handling: Estimates of nucleated cell counts were drawn from the amplification of reference gene primers. Profiled with immunoSEQ multiplex PCR; TCRdb holds only in-frame clones, not every one. From that table come the V and J calls and clone size; the DNA was used to work out D and trimming. The repertoire holds about 150,000 clones, with approximately 83% as singletons. The sample comes from a study of blood T cell repertoires in COVID-19. With 7 bases removed from V and 1 base from J, the gap between germline ends came to 14 bases. This CDR3 is 14 amino acids long. Germline CDR1 is SGDLS and CDR2 is YYNGEE.

Sequencing used peripheral blood. The sequence came from a man in his 70s with acute or convalescent COVID-19. This sequence joins TRBV9 and TRBJ1-1; the D gene is possibly TRBD1 (6 bases). The chain's CDR3 is CASSSGHWNTEAFF. CDR3 DNA: TGTGCCAGCTCCTCGGGACACTGGAACACTGAAGCTTTCTTT.